Listed here is a single T cell receptor beta chain. Which antigen it targets is not known. No base-level quality is on record; no much larger clone is a single base apart. Collaborating institutions collected whole blood in K2EDTA tubes following their own protocols. Collaborator samples were shipped for TCRbeta analysis as frozen whole blood, isolated PBMCs, or DNA extracted from either sample type. The V end gives up 8 bases and the J end 6 bases, leaving 11 bases in the junction not matched to a gene. From its cysteine to its phenylalanine, the CDR3 spans 14 amino acids. The kept DNA is CDR3 alone, 42 bases in frame from the first base. The germline V gene yields MDHEN for CDR1 and SYDVKM for CDR2. This sample was taken from a study of blood T cell repertoires in COVID-19 (dated by TCRdb to between 2020 and 2021). General notes on the study: Collaborator samples came from the United States, Italy and Spain and covered acute and convalescent phases of COVID-19. Deeply sampled blood TCRbeta repertoires from subjects exposed to, actively infected with, or recovered from COVID-19 were included in the dataset. Sample metadata almost always included a de-identified subject ID, COVID-19 status, age in years and sex. Samples came from the ongoing ImmuneRACE study (first 160 participants) plus 1,254 subjects from 6 global collaborators. The repertoires were made available in a free public database intended to serve as a resource for research on the immune response to SARS-CoV-2. HLA class I and class II types, where available, came from metadata supplied by the sample provider rather than from assay-based typing. The prospective study material was composed of cDNA or gDNA derived from T cells, B-cell-depleted T cells, or PBMCs. Overall study results and their limits: Clinical and demographic metadata were provided uncurated, with the amount varying by source and participant.

The immunoSEQ Assay, a bias-controlled multiplex PCR, was used to amplify TCRbeta CDR3 regions from genomic DNA. The original methods were these. Nucleated cell counts per sample were estimated from amplification of reference gene primers within the assay. Sequence reads were collapsed and filtered to measure the absolute abundance of every unique TCRbeta CDR3 rearrangement. Productive Simpson clonality was computed per sample as the square root of Simpson's diversity index over productive rearrangements. TCRdb obtained this table from immuneACCESS and retained in-frame rearrangements with V and J assigned. These tables miss some clones; where compared with another copy, unresolved V genes account for less than half of the shortfall, and the remainder is unexplained. D and trimming come from the DNA, and the V and J calls and clone size come from that table. This sample lists 150,000 or so clones; 84% were detected once. Around an eighth of the sample belongs to the ten largest clones.

This chain joins TRBV28 to TRBJ2-7; 9 bases in the middle match TRBD1. The sequenced sample consisted of peripheral blood. This clonotype was obtained from a man between 18 and 35 years old with active or convalescent COVID-19. The DNA reads as follows: TGTGCCAGCGGATTCTTACGACAGGGGGGCGAGCAGTACTTC. The resulting protein is CASGFLRQGGEQYF.